This entry lists 30 T cell receptor beta chains sequenced from one sample in a study of cytomegalovirus exposure and HLA in healthy donors. PCR primers comprised 60 Vbeta and 13 Jbeta primers. The repertoire was sequenced with immunoSEQ multiplex PCR; TCRdb's copy has only in-frame clones and lacks some. The table records fewer than 250,000 clones, about four fifths of them present only once. The sample taken for sequencing was PBMCs. Receptors originate from a man aged 35 to 55 in good health and CMV-seropositive.

On this clone: Other DNA variants within this sample encode the same CDR3. J is TRBJ2-7 and V is TRBV6-1; the match to TRBD1 covers 10 bases. This CDR3 has 13 amino acids. The V and J ends lost 4 bases and 7 bases, in that order; junction bases with no gene match: 4. The germline gives CDR1 MNHNS, CDR2 SASEGT. For the CDR3, the DNA is TGTGCCAGCAGTGGACAGGGGGCCGGGGAGCAGTACTTC. As protein: CASSGQGAGEQYF.

The gene calls are TRBV7-9 and TRBJ1-2; 7 nucleotides line up with TRBD1. Trimming cost V 4 bases and J 6 bases; bases outside gene matches: 8. This CDR3 contains 14 residues. Germline V gene lookup returns CDR1 SEHNR and CDR2 FQNEAQ (reference sequence). CDR3 in DNA: TGTGCCAGCAGCTCTCGACAGGGTTCAAATGGCTACACCTTC. It yields the protein CASSSRQGSNGYTF.

This clone was seen only a few times. The rearrangement links TRBV5-4 to TRBJ2-5; a weak D match, TRBD1 (6 bases). Trimming left V 3 bases short and J 5 bases short, with 20 bases between. Germline V gene lookup returns CDR1 SGHNT and CDR2 YYREEE (reference sequence). The CDR3 spans 16 residues. The CDR3 sequence: CASSSQQGRFRETQYF. For the CDR3, the DNA is TGTGCCAGCAGCTCTCAACAGGGCCGGTTCCGGGAGACCCAGTACTTC.

This clone showed up just once. The chain employs TRBV2 and TRBJ2-1; D is unclear. This CDR3 is 14 amino acids long. CDR1 and CDR2 (germline): SNHLY, FYNNEI. V shed 4 bases and J shed 4 bases, with 11 bases lying between them. CDR3 sequence reads: CASSVRLEYNEQFF. The CDR3 DNA reads TGTGCCAGCAGTGTTAGGCTAGAGTACAATGAGCAGTTCTTC.

The chain recombines TRBV19 with TRBJ2-3, with no clear D. Trimming left V 2 bases short and J 0 bases short, with 15 bases between. Germline V CDR1 and CDR2: LNHDA, SQIVND (reference sequence). The CDR3 has 17 residues. The CDR3: CASSIRVAAVSTDTQYF. CDR3 DNA: TGTGCCAGTAGTATACGAGTTGCGGCCGTTAGCACAGATACGCAGTATTTT.

The chain uses TRBV7-2 and TRBJ2-1; possibly TRBD1 for D (5 bases). The CDR3 extends over 16 amino acids. Deletions cut 5 bases from V and 4 bases from J, with 18 bases between. Germline assignment: CDR1 SGHTA and CDR2 FQGNSA. The CDR3: CASSLSGQGTYNEQFF. DNA for the CDR3: TGTGCCAGCAGCCTCTCTGGCCAGGGAACGTACAATGAGCAGTTCTTC.

The chain is built from TRBV27 and TRBJ1-1; the D is unclear. The V gene lost 3 bases and the J gene lost 6 bases, with 11 bases spanning the gap. CDR1 and CDR2 from the germline V gene are MNHEY and SMNVEV (reference sequence). This CDR3 spans 13 amino acids. The CDR3, as DNA: TGTGCCAGCAGTTTTGAAGAAAGCGCTGAAGCTTTCTTT. It yields the protein CASSFEESAEAFF.

This sequence joins TRBV5-1 and TRBJ2-1; possibly TRBD2 for D (7 bases). V lost 0 bases to trimming and J lost 4 bases, with 14 bases between them. CDR3 length: 16 amino acids. CDR1 and CDR2 from the germline V gene are SGHRS and YFSETQ. CDR3 nucleotides: TGCGCCAGCAGCTTGGTGGCGGGGGCCTCATACAATGAGCAGTTCTTC. Protein product: CASSLVAGASYNEQFF.

The rearrangement uses TRBV5-1 and TRBJ1-5; D is ambiguous. V was clipped by 0 bases and J by 1 base, with 8 bases between them. The CDR3 has 15 residues. Germline lookup yields CDR1 SGHRS and CDR2 YFSETQ. This chain's CDR3 is CASSLVSGSNQPQHF. CDR3 nucleotides: TGCGCCAGCAGCTTGGTGTCGGGGAGCAATCAGCCCCAGCATTTT.

In this sample, this clone turned up a few times. This chain uses TRBV10-3 with TRBJ2-1; D remains ambiguous. Trimming stripped 4 bases from V and 7 bases from J, with 5 bases between. The CDR3 spans 11 residues. Germline V gene sequence: CDR1 ENHRY, CDR2 SYGVKD. The CDR3 DNA reads TGTGCCATCAGTGCGGAGAATGAGCAGTTCTTC. Its protein is CAISAENEQFF.

This rearrangement joins TRBV25-1 to TRBJ2-5, with D tentatively TRBD2 (7 bases). Germline V gene lookup returns CDR1 MGHDK and CDR2 SYGVNS. The CDR3 is 17 amino acids. V was trimmed by 5 bases and J by 2 bases, leaving 21 bases between them. The CDR3 DNA follows: TGTGCCAGCAGTAAAGGGGGGGCAGGGGCCAGTCAAGAGACCCAGTACTTC. Residues: CASSKGGAGASQETQYF.

The V gene is TRBV6-5, the J gene TRBJ2-4; 7 bases line up with TRBD2. CDR3 length: 15 amino acids. The J segment lost 9 bases and the V segment lost 5 bases, leaving 13 bases of the junction unmatched. The V gene's germline CDR1 is MNHEY and CDR2 SVGAGI. In DNA form, the CDR3 reads TGTGCCAGCAGTACACCTTCTAGCGGCGGAGGCATTCAGTACTTC. Its translation is CASSTPSSGGGIQYF.

This clone turned up a few times. In DNA form, the CDR3 reads TGTGCCATCAGTCGAGGGACTAGCGGCGACAATGAGCAGTTCTTC. Protein sequence: CAISRGTSGDNEQFF. This rearrangement joins TRBV10-3 to TRBJ2-1; 11 bases fit TRBD2. Germline-derived CDR1 and CDR2 are ENHRY and SYGVKD. The V segment lost 5 bases and the J segment 5 bases; nucleotides outside the gene matches: 5. The CDR3 covers 15 residues.

This clone was detected a few times. The gene calls are TRBV7-8 and TRBJ2-2; 9 nucleotides align to TRBD2. The CDR3 loop spans 17 amino acids. CDR1 and CDR2 (germline): SGHVS, FQNEAQ. Germline trimming cut 2 bases from V and 5 bases from J; bases unmatched to any gene: 9. CDR3 in DNA: TGTGCCAGCAGCTTAACGGTGGGACTAGCTGAGACCGGGGAGCTGTTTTTT. This encodes CASSLTVGLAETGELFF.

The rearrangement uses TRBV30 and TRBJ2-7; D uncertain. Trimming removed 3 bases from V and 2 bases from J, with 14 bases in between. Per germline, CDR1 GTSNPN and CDR2 SVGIG (reference sequence). The CDR3 length is 14 residues. CDR3 in DNA: TGTGCCTGGAGGGTCAGCAGGATAACCTACGAGCAGTACTTC. It is translated as CAWRVSRITYEQYF.

This rearrangement joins TRBV7-3 to TRBJ1-4; 9 nucleotides align to TRBD1. Germline-derived CDR1 and CDR2 are SGHTA and FQGTGA. V was pared by 3 bases and J by 8 bases, with 19 bases of the junction left unmatched. This CDR3 contains 19 residues. CDR3: CASSFRDREIVGAVEKLFF. The DNA of the CDR3 is TGTGCCAGCAGCTTCAGGGACAGGGAGATTGTGGGAGCGGTGGAAAAACTGTTTTTT.

This sequence joins TRBV2 and TRBJ2-5; TRBD2 matches 7 bases. The CDR3 consists of 15 residues. Trimming cost V 7 bases and J 5 bases; bases outside gene matches: 13. Germline V gives CDR1 SNHLY, CDR2 FYNNEI. CDR3 nucleotide sequence: TGTGCCAGCATCCTCCGGGGAGGGAGAGGGGAGACCCAGTACTTC. It yields the protein CASILRGGRGETQYF.

CDR3 loop: CSAGSSPGANVLTF. CDR3 in DNA: TGCAGCGCTGGGAGTTCACCCGGGGCCAACGTCCTGACTTTC. The V call is TRBV29-1, the J call TRBJ2-6, with D perhaps matching TRBD2 (5 bases). CDR3 size: 14 residues. The germline gives CDR1 SQVTM, CDR2 ANQGSEA. The ends were cut back, 7 bases at V and 4 bases at J, with 14 bases in the middle.

The chain employs TRBV5-5 and TRBJ2-7; TRBD2 aligns across 8 bases. With V trimmed by 3 bases and J by 0 bases, 2 bases remained unmatched. This CDR3 spans 14 amino acids. Germline-derived CDR1 and CDR2 are SGHKS and YYEKEE (reference sequence). The CDR3 nucleotides read TGTGCCAGCAGCTCGGGACTAGACTCCTACGAGCAGTACTTC. This codes for CASSSGLDSYEQYF.

The chain carries TRBV6-4 and TRBJ2-7; TRBD1 matches 10 bases. Germline V gives CDR1 MRHNA, CDR2 SNTAGT. The CDR3 has 17 amino acids. V lost 0 bases to trimming and J lost 6 bases; unmatched junction nucleotides: 11. CDR3 DNA sequence: TGTGCCAGCAGTGACTCGGTCGGGACAGGGGCTCCTGCCGAGCAGTACTTC. It codes for CASSDSVGTGAPAEQYF.

V gene TRBV4-3 combines with J gene TRBJ2-3, with 10 bases lining up with TRBD1. V dropped 0 bases and J dropped 6; count of bases not matched to a gene: 3. This CDR3 comprises 15 residues. Germline CDR1 is LGHNA and CDR2 is YSLEER. The CDR3 here is CASSQDGQGVDTQYF. The CDR3 DNA follows: TGCGCCAGCAGCCAAGATGGACAGGGGGTGGATACGCAGTATTTT.

The genes are TRBV5-4 and TRBJ2-2; D remains unclear. This CDR3 has 13 amino acids. Germline V gives CDR1 SGHNT, CDR2 YYREEE (reference sequence). Trimming removed 0 bases at V and 6 bases at J, with 6 bases between. The CDR3 reads CASSLGHPGELFF. For the CDR3, the DNA is TGTGCCAGCAGCTTGGGGCACCCCGGGGAGCTGTTTTTT.

J is TRBJ2-3 and V is TRBV7-8, with TRBD1 matching over 10 bases. CDR1 is SGHVS, CDR2 FQNEAQ, per germline. V gave up 5 bases and J gave up 2 bases; unmatched junction bases: 4. The CDR3 extends over 15 amino acids. The CDR3 sequence is CASSPGQGNTDTQYF. CDR3 nucleotides: TGTGCCAGCAGCCCGGGACAGGGGAACACAGATACGCAGTATTTT.

This clone was counted a few times. V and J are TRBV9 and TRBJ2-2, with D possibly being TRBD1 (5 bases). Trimming cost V 4 bases and J 1 base, with 14 bases left between them. CDR3 length: 16 amino acids. CDR1 SGDLS and CDR2 YYNGEE come from the germline V gene. In nucleotides, the CDR3 is TGTGCCAGCAGCTTTAGACCAGGGAAGAACACCGGGGAGCTGTTTTTT. It yields the protein CASSFRPGKNTGELFF.

The chain recombines TRBV7-9 with TRBJ1-3; D perhaps matches TRBD1 (5 bases). Germline V lookup: CDR1 SEHNR, CDR2 FQNEAQ (reference sequence). V gave up 5 bases and J gave up 3 bases, with 11 bases separating them. There are 14 residues in the CDR3. In DNA form, the CDR3 reads TGTGCCAGCAGCAAAACAGGATTTGGAAACACCATATATTTT. This sequence encodes CASSKTGFGNTIYF.

This chain connects TRBV6-5 to TRBJ2-3; D remains ambiguous. The germline V gene encodes CDR1 MNHEY and CDR2 SVGAGI. Deletions cut 2 bases from V and 3 bases from J, with 6 bases between. This CDR3 spans 13 amino acids. The CDR3 DNA reads as TGTGCCAGCAGTTACGGGCCAACAGATACGCAGTATTTT. It translates to CASSYGPTDTQYF.

J is TRBJ1-1 and V is TRBV4-1, with a tentative D call TRBD1 (5 bases). The CDR3 loop spans 15 amino acids. Germline CDR1 reads MGHRA; CDR2 reads YSYEKL. Trimming removed 6 bases at V and 4 bases at J, with 18 bases between. CDR3 nucleotides: TGCGCCAGCAGGGCGGCGGGGACGGGGAGCACTGAAGCTTTCTTT. It encodes CASRAAGTGSTEAFF.

The chain couples TRBV7-9 to TRBJ2-3, with 14 positions matching TRBD2. Looked up from germline, CDR1 is SEHNR and CDR2 is FQNEAQ (reference sequence). The CDR3 extends over 18 amino acids. Germline trimming cut 4 bases from V and 0 bases from J; bases unmatched to any gene: 6. The CDR3 coding sequence is TGTGCCAGCAGCTCCACCGGGACTAGCGGGGGTAGCACAGATACGCAGTATTTT. Translation: CASSSTGTSGGSTDTQYF.

The chain carries TRBV5-1 and TRBJ1-1; D perhaps matches TRBD1 (5 bases). Germline CDR1 reads SGHRS; CDR2 reads YFSETQ. The CDR3 spans 15 residues. Trimming cost V 0 bases and J 3 bases, with 12 bases left between them. The CDR3 spells CASSLGGAGDTEAFF. In DNA form, the CDR3 reads TGCGCCAGCAGCTTGGGAGGGGCGGGGGACACTGAAGCTTTCTTT.

The J gene is TRBJ1-4, the V gene TRBV7-2, with TRBD1 matching over 10 bases. Germline trimming cut 5 bases from V and 7 bases from J; bases unmatched to any gene: 7. Germline V gives CDR1 SGHTA, CDR2 FQGNSA. The CDR3 is 15 amino acids. CDR3 in DNA: TGTGCCAGCAGCCAAGGGACAGGGGTCGTTGAAAAACTGTTTTTT. It is translated as CASSQGTGVVEKLFF.